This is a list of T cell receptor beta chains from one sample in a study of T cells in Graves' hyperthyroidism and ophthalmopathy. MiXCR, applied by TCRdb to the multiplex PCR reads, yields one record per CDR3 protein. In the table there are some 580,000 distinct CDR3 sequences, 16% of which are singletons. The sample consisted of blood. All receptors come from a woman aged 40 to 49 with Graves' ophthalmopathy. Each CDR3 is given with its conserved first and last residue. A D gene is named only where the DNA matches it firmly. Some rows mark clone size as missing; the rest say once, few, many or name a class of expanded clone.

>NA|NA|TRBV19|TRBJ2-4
CASRGRSTPKDIQYF
TGTGCCAGTAGAGGACGGTCTACCCCAAAAGACATTCAGTACTTC
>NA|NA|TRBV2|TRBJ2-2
CASNRGYGELFF
TGTGCCAGCAATAGGGGGTACGGGGAGCTGTTTTTT
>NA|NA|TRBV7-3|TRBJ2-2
CASSPKGNTGELFF
TGTGCCAGCAGCCCTAAAGGGAACACCGGGGAGCTGTTTTTT
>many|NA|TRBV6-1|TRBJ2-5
CASATQDLRTQYF
TGTGCCAGTGCTACCCAGGACTTGCGGACCCAGTACTTC
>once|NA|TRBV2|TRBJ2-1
CASSRWGGAAGSYNEQFF
TGTGCCAGCAGTAGGTGGGGGGGGGCCGCGGGCTCCTACAATGAGCAGTTCTTC
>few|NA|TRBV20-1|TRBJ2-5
CSAKALAETQYF
TGCAGTGCTAAAGCCCTGGCAGAGACCCAGTACTTC
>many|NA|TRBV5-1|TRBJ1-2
CASSLFTEGYGYTF
TGCGCCAGCAGCTTATTCACGGAGGGCTATGGCTACACCTTC
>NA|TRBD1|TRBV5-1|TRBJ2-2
CASSLNLQGSGELFF
TGCGCCAGCAGCTTAAACCTACAGGGGTCCGGGGAGCTGTTTTTT
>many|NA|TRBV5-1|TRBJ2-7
CASSSGATYEQYF
TGCGCCAGCAGCTCGGGAGCTACCTACGAGCAGTACTTC
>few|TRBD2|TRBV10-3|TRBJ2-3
CAITEDPGPSGNTQYF
TGTGCCATCACCGAGGACCCGGGACCTAGCGGCAATACGCAGTATTTT
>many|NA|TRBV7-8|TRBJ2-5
CASSVGHQYQETQYF
TGTGCCAGCAGCGTGGGACACCAGTACCAAGAGACCCAGTACTTC
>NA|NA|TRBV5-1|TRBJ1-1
CASSDVGENTEAFF
TGCGCCAGCAGCGACGTGGGTGAGAACACTGAAGCTTTCTTT
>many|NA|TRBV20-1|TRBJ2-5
CSASRVETQYF
TGCAGTGCTAGTAGGGTGGAGACCCAGTACTTC
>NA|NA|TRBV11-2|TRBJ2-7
CASSSPESSYEQYF
TGTGCCAGCAGCTCTCCAGAGAGCTCCTACGAGCAGTACTTC
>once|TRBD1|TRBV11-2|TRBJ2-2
CASSQRTGTNTGELFF
TGTGCCAGCAGCCAGCGGACAGGGACAAACACCGGGGAGCTGTTTTTT
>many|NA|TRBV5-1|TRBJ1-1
CASSPYSATEAFF
TGCGCCAGCAGCCCGTACTCGGCGACTGAAGCTTTCTTT
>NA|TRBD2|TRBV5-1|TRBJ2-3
CASSSRSLAGGITDTQYF
TGCGCCAGCAGCTCGAGGTCGCTAGCGGGGGGGATAACAGATACGCAGTATTTT
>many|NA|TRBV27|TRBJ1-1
CASKRGQETEAFF
TGTGCCAGCAAGCGGGGTCAGGAGACTGAAGCTTTCTTT
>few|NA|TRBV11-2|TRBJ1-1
CASSLEEGLGTEAFF
TGTGCCAGCAGCTTAGAGGAGGGATTGGGGACTGAAGCTTTCTTT
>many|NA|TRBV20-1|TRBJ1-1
CSAFSRRSDRNTEAFF
TGCAGTGCTTTTTCGCGGCGATCTGATAGGAACACTGAAGCTTTCTTT
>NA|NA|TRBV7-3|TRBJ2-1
CASSPQGGLLKNEQFF
TGTGCCAGCAGCCCCCAGGGGGGACTATTGAAAAATGAGCAGTTCTTC
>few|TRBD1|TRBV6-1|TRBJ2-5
CATLTGMEETQYF
TGTGCCACCCTGACAGGGATGGAAGAGACCCAGTACTTC